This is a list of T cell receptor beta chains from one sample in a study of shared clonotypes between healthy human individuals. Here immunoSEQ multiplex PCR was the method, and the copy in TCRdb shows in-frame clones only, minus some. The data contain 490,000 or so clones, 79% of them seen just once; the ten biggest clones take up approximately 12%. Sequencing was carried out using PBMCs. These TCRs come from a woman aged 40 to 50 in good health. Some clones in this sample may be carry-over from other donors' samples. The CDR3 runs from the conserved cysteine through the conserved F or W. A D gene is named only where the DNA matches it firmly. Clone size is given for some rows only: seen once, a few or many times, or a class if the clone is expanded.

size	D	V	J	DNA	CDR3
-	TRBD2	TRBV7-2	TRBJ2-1	TGTGCCAGCAGGTTGCCTAGCGGGAGGGCCGGAAATGAGCAGTTCTTC	CASRLPSGRAGNEQFF
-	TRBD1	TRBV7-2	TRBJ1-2	TGTGCCAGCAGCTTTTCCCTCCGGGACAGTTCAAGCTACACCTTC	CASSFSLRDSSSYTF
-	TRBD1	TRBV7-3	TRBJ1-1	TGTGCCAGCAGCCTTCAGGGGGCGAACACTGAAGCTTTCTTT	CASSLQGANTEAFF
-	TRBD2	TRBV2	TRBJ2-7	TGTGCGAGCGGGGGGACCTACGAGCAGTACTTC	CASGGTYEQYF
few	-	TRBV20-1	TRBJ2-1	TGCAGTGCAGAACGGGACTTTGAGCAGTTCTTC	CSAERDFEQFF
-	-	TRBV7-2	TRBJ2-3	TGTGCCAGCAGCTTAGCCCCCAACACAGATACGCAGTATTTT	CASSLAPNTDTQYF
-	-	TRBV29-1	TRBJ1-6	TGCAGCGCCCGACTTGGGGGATCACCCCTCCACTTT	CSARLGGSPLHF
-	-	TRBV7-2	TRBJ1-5	TGTGCCAGCAGCCGGGTCAATAATCAACCCCAGCATTTT	CASSRVNNQPQHF
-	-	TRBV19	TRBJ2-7	TGTGCCAGTAGTGGGACAACCTACGAGCAGTACTTC	CASSGTTYEQYF
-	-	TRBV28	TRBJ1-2	TGTGCCAGCAGTCCACGAAATACAGGGCGTGCTGGCTACACCTTC	CASSPRNTGRAGYTF
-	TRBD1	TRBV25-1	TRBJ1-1	TGTGCCAGGCCCGGGACAGACCTACGGGGGGGCACTGAAGCTTTCTTT	CARPGTDLRGGTEAFF
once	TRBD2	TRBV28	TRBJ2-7	TGTGCCAGCAGGGTGGACAGCCGACTAGCGGGACTGTACTTC	CASRVDSRLAGLYF
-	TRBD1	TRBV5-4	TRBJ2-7	TGTGCCAGCAGCTCGGGACAGGGAACCTACGAGCAGTACTTC	CASSSGQGTYEQYF
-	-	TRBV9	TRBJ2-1	TGTGCCAGCAGCGCCAACCTTGGGGATGAGCAGTTCTTC	CASSANLGDEQFF
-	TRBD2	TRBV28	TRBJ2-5	TGTGCCAGCAGTAAGGGACTAGCGGGAGTGGCCCAGTACTTC	CASSKGLAGVAQYF
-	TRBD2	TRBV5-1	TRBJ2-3	TGCGCCAGCAGCTTTGTAGGGAGGGCAGATACGCAGTATTTT	CASSFVGRADTQYF
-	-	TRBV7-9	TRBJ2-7	TGTGCCAGCAGCTCAGAGGGAGGGGGCCGGGACGAGCAGTACTTC	CASSSEGGGRDEQYF
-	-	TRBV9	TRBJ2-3	TGTGCCAGCAGCGTAGGCGCTAGCAGTCTTTCGGATACGCAGTATTTT	CASSVGASSLSDTQYF
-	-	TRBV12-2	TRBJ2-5	TGTGCAAGTCGCCTTGGACTAGCGGAATCATACGGGGAGACCCAGTACTTC	CASRLGLAESYGETQYF
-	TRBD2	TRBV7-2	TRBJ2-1	TGTGCCAGCAGCCTACGAACAGGACTAGCGGTATACAATGAGCAGTTCTTC	CASSLRTGLAVYNEQFF
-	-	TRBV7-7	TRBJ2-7	TGTGCTAGCAGCTTAGCCTGGAACTACGAGCAGTACTTC	CASSLAWNYEQYF
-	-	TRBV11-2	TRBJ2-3	TGTGCCAGCAGCCTAGGCACAGATACGCAGTATTTT	CASSLGTDTQYF
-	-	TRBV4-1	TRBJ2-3	TGCGCCAGCAGTCCAGCGGGCCTTGGAACAGATACGCAGTATTTT	CASSPAGLGTDTQYF
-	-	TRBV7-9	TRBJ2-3	TGTGCCAGCAGCTCAAGGGGGGTTTTAGATACGCAGTATTTT	CASSSRGVLDTQYF
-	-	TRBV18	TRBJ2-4	TGTGCCAGCTCACCCCCCCAGAGGCAGGGCGAAAACATTCAGTACTTC	CASSPPQRQGENIQYF
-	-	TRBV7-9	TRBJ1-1	TGTGCCAGCAGCACGAGGGGGAGGCAGGAAGCTTTCTTT	CASSTRGRQEAFF
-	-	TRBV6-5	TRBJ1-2	TGTGCCAGCAGCCTGGGGACGGGGGGTGGCTACACCTTC	CASSLGTGGGYTF
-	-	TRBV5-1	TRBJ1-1	TGCGCCAGCAGCTCGGGGTCAGGGTCCACTGAAGCTTTCTTT	CASSSGSGSTEAFF
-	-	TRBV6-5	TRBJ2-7	TGTGCCAGCAGTCCGCCTTTAGGCGGATCCTACGAGCAGTACTTC	CASSPPLGGSYEQYF
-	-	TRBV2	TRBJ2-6	TGTGCCAGCAGTGTTGGGGGCCGAATCGCTGGGGCCAACGTCCTGACTTTC	CASSVGGRIAGANVLTF
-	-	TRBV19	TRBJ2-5	TGTGCCAGTAGTATAAATACAGAACAAGAGACCCAGTACTTC	CASSINTEQETQYF
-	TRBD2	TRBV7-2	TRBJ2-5	TGTGCCAGCAGCTTTGGAGCGGGAGTTGGGGAGACCCAGTACTTC	CASSFGAGVGETQYF
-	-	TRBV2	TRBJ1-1	TGTGCCAGCACCCAAAGGGGCCCCACTGAAGCTTTCTTT	CASTQRGPTEAFF
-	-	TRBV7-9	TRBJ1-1	TGTGCCAGCAGCTTATTTGGGACTAACACTGAAGCTTTCTTT	CASSLFGTNTEAFF
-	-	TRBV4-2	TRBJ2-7	TGTGCCAGCAGCCTTGTGGGGGGTGAACCCTCCTACGAGCAGTACTTC	CASSLVGGEPSYEQYF
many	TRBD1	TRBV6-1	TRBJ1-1	TGTGCCAGCAGCAGGGGGTTCAACACTGAAGCTTTCTTT	CASSRGFNTEAFF
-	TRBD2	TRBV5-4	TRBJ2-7	TGTGCCAGCAGCTTGGCGGCTAGCGGCTCCTACGAGCAGTACTTC	CASSLAASGSYEQYF
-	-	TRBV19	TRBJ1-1	TGTGCCAGTAGTATAGATCGAGCCAGGGTGGGCACTGAAGCTTTCTTT	CASSIDRARVGTEAFF
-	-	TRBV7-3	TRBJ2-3	TGTGCCAGCAGCTTAATCGGGGTTAGCACAGATACGCAGTATTTT	CASSLIGVSTDTQYF
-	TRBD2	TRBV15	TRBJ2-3	TGTGCCACCAGCAGGTCTAGCGGCTACCCAGATACGCAGTATTTT	CATSRSSGYPDTQYF